This TCR beta chain was documented in a study of technical replicates of blood from a handful of donors (TCRdb year 2017). The germline ends are 5 bases apart after V is trimmed by 3 bases and J by 3 bases. The germline V gene (reference sequence) provides CDR1 DFQATT and CDR2 SNEGSKA. Reading from cysteine to phenylalanine, the CDR3 counts 11 amino acids. Solely the CDR3 DNA is kept, with 33 bases framed from the first base. Preparation of the library involved the immunoSEQ multiplex PCR assay. TCRdb carries this immuneACCESS record with in-frame sequences only. Its versions omit some clonotypes, under half of them owing to an unresolved V gene in the studies checked, with the rest unexplained. The sample has some 80,000 clones on record, approximately 96% of them singletons. The ten largest make up around 0.18% of the sample. As to this clone: No antigen is known for it. No base qualities exist here, and no much larger clone lies one base off it.

The rearrangement joined TRBV20-1 to TRBJ1-1; the D gene is not confidently resolved. This receptor was taken from a human donor in good health. Sequenced input: T cells isolated from PBMCs. The base sequence is TGCAGTGCTAGTGTATACACTGAAGCTTTCTTT. This encodes CSASVYTEAFF.